This T cell receptor (beta chain) was documented in a study of CD8+ T cells in alopecia areata. CDR1 is MNHEY, CDR2 SMNVEV, per germline (reference sequence). This CDR3 is built from 13 residues. The V and J ends lost 6 bases and 6 bases, in that order; junction bases with no gene match: 3. Treatment meaning: oral pan-JAK inhibitor, 5-10 mg twice daily. As the sequencing template, cDNA was produced by extracting RNA and reverse transcribing it. The method was immunoSEQ multiplex PCR; TCRdb's version includes in-frame clones alone and lacks a portion of them. Found here are around 99,000 clones, 84% of them singletons; the top ten hold over 20%.

The V gene is TRBV27, the J gene TRBJ2-7; 12 nucleotides align to TRBD1. Specimen: CD8+ T cells sorted from blood, collected at week 24, from a patient treated with tofacitinib. The sequence was obtained from a human donor with alopecia areata. CDR3 sequence (DNA): TGTGCCAGCAGGGGACAGGGGGCAGTCGAGCAGTACTTC. Amino acids: CASRGQGAVEQYF.